Below are 10 T cell receptor beta chains sequenced from a single sample in a study of T cells in Graves' hyperthyroidism and ophthalmopathy. RNA transcripts provided the source from which TCR beta CDR3 regions were amplified. HTBI primers were used for first-round RT-PCR of the TCR CDR3. TCRdb re-called the multiplex PCR reads with MiXCR, one entry per CDR3 protein. The sample holds about 560,000 distinct CDR3 sequences, roughly 17% seen once. Sequences were obtained from blood. These receptors all come from a woman aged 18 to 35 with Graves' hyperthyroidism.

This clonotype was counted a few times. The chain uses TRBV30 and TRBJ1-2; D is unresolved. The germline CDR1 and CDR2 sequences are GTSNPN and SVGIG (reference sequence). V lost 0 bases and J lost 1, with 9 bases in between. CDR3 length: 14 residues. In nucleotides, the CDR3 is TGTGCCTGGAGTGTGGACTCTGGTAACTATGGCTACACCTTC. Amino acids: CAWSVDSGNYGYTF.

The chain carries TRBV4-1 and TRBJ2-5, with no clear D. Trimming pared 4 bases from V and 4 bases from J, leaving 16 bases between. This CDR3 is 15 amino acids long. Germline-derived CDR1 and CDR2 are MGHRA and YSYEKL. CDR3 sequence reads: CASSRRPKLGETQYF. The CDR3 DNA is TGCGCCAGCAGCCGCCGGCCGAAGTTGGGAGAGACCCAGTACTTC.

This clonotype was seen once. A much larger clone sits a single nucleotide away, making a read error possible. This chain connects TRBV12-3 or TRBV12-4 to TRBJ1-5; maybe TRBD1 (6 bases). CDR3 length: 18 amino acids. The V end lost 5 bases, the J end lost 3 bases, and 23 bases lay between the germline ends. The CDR3 DNA is TGTGCCAGCAGTCCCACAGGGAGGGTGTTGGGTAACAATCAGCCCCAGCATTTT. The encoded protein is CASSPTGRVLGNNQPQHF.

The chain joins TRBV6-1 to TRBJ1-1; a possible D gene is TRBD1 (5 bases). Per germline, CDR1 MNHNS and CDR2 SASEGT. Trimming left V 5 bases short and J 3 bases short, with 10 bases between. The CDR3 has 13 residues. CDR3 DNA: TGTGCCAGCAGTTCAGGGAGGCACACTGAAGCTTTCTTT. Translated, it gives CASSSGRHTEAFF.

In this sample, this clonotype turned up many times. V is TRBV20-1 and J is TRBJ2-7; D not resolved. The length of the CDR3 is 16 residues. The V end was cut by 0 bases, the J end by 6 bases, with 21 bases between. The germline V gene has CDR1 DFQATT and CDR2 SNEGSKA (reference sequence). The CDR3 protein is CSARDLWAGRMVEQYF. In DNA form, the CDR3 reads TGCAGTGCTAGAGATCTGTGGGCAGGCCGGATGGTCGAGCAGTACTTC.

A few counts support this clonotype. This chain connects TRBV14 to TRBJ2-1; 9 nucleotides match TRBD1. Unmatched junction bases numbered 7, after V lost 4 bases and J lost 12 bases. The germline gives CDR1 SGHDN, CDR2 FVKESK. This CDR3 spans 13 amino acids. The CDR3 bases are TGTGCCAGCAGCCTTATTATGGGACAGGGGCAGTTCTTC. Translation: CASSLIMGQGQFF.

This clonotype came up many times. This chain links TRBV10-3 with TRBJ2-7, with 8 bases aligning to TRBD2. The germline gives CDR1 ENHRY, CDR2 SYGVKD. This CDR3 has 14 amino acids. J lost 6 bases, V lost 6 bases, and 10 bases had no gene match. The CDR3 DNA follows: TGTGCCATCAGCGGCACCGGGACTAGAGGCGAGCAGTACTTC. It codes for CAISGTGTRGEQYF.

This sequence joins TRBV28 and TRBJ2-2, with 10 bases fitting TRBD2. The CDR3 is 15 amino acids. J gave up 6 bases and V 8 bases, and 9 bases lay outside the gene matches. Looked up from germline, CDR1 is MDHEN and CDR2 is SYDVKM. CDR3 region: CASVSGLALPGELFF. As DNA, the CDR3 is TGTGCCAGCGTCTCGGGACTAGCGTTACCCGGGGAGCTGTTTTTT.

This clonotype was detected many times. The rearrangement joins TRBV7-2 to TRBJ2-3; 7 bases line up with TRBD2. Germline CDR1 and CDR2: SGHTA and FQGNSA. J gave up 3 bases and V 2 bases, and 8 bases lay outside the gene matches. The CDR3 is 16 amino acids. CDR3 sequence reads: CASSLSGGSRTDTQYF. The CDR3 DNA is TGTGCCAGCAGCTTAAGTGGCGGGAGTAGGACAGATACGCAGTATTTT.

There are a few counts of this clonotype. This rearrangement joins TRBV20-1 to TRBJ2-1; D gene unclear. The CDR3 loop spans 13 amino acids. Trimming removed 3 bases from V and 7 bases from J, with 13 bases in between. Germline CDR1 and CDR2: DFQATT and SNEGSKA (reference sequence). CDR3 in DNA: TGCAGTGCTAGTAGTGCTTTGCGGAATGAGCAGTTCTTC. Protein sequence: CSASSALRNEQFF.